This note documents a single T cell receptor beta chain sequence. Its antigen is still unknown. The repertoire was sequenced with immunoSEQ multiplex PCR; TCRdb's copy has only in-frame clones and lacks some. This sample has about 90,000 clones, with about 88% found just once. These data come from a study of graft-versus-host responses after intestinal transplantation. The overall study: Every recipient had anti-thymocyte globulin induction and 2 to 4 years of tacrolimus plus steroids.

This specimen was unstimulated CD4+ T cells sorted from spleen or lymph node cells, taken before transplant. The TCR comes from a human donor who was the organ donor for an intestinal transplant.

The CDR3 sequence is CASSPGGSGSFYEQYF. CDR3 DNA sequence: TGTGCCAGCAGCCCCGGAGGTAGCGGGAGTTTCTACGAGCAGTACTTC. J is TRBJ2-7 and V is TRBV28; 9 bases line up with TRBD2. Germline assignment: CDR1 MDHEN and CDR2 SYDVKM. This CDR3 is built from 16 residues. The V and J ends lost 6 bases and 3 bases, in that order; junction bases with no gene match: 12.